This is a list of T cell receptor beta chains from one sample in a study of blood T cell repertoires in COVID-19. Only in-frame clones appear in the TCRdb table, and some are missing; sequencing was by immunoSEQ multiplex PCR. This table holds roughly 160,000 clones, 70% to 85% found once. The sample was PBMCs or T cells enriched from blood (not recorded which). The source of these receptors is a man over 45 who had recovered from COVID-19. The CDR3 runs from the conserved cysteine through the conserved F or W. Fields, in order: J gene, D gene, V gene, clone size, CDR3 DNA, CDR3 protein. The D gene is left open where the match is weak. Some rows mark clone size as missing; the rest say once, few, many or name a class of expanded clone.

j_call: TRBJ2-2; d_call: -; v_call: TRBV5-4; clone_size: -; cdr3_nt: TGTGCCAGCAGCTTGACGACAGTTGGCACCGGGGAGCTGTTTTTT; cdr3_aa: CASSLTTVGTGELFF
j_call: TRBJ2-3; d_call: TRBD2; v_call: TRBV4-3; clone_size: -; cdr3_nt: TGCGCCAGCAGCCAATGGAGCGGGGACACAGATACGCAGTATTTT; cdr3_aa: CASSQWSGDTDTQYF
j_call: TRBJ1-5; d_call: -; v_call: TRBV10-3; clone_size: -; cdr3_nt: TGTGCCATCAGTCCAGGAGGAGGAGGCAATCAGCCCCAGCATTTT; cdr3_aa: CAISPGGGGNQPQHF
j_call: TRBJ2-2; d_call: -; v_call: TRBV7-9; clone_size: -; cdr3_nt: TGTGCCAGCAGCTCACAAAGGAGCAGAATTGGCCCCGGGGAGCTGTTTTTT; cdr3_aa: CASSSQRSRIGPGELFF
j_call: TRBJ1-1; d_call: -; v_call: TRBV5-1; clone_size: -; cdr3_nt: TGCGCCAGCAGCGTGACAAGGATGGACACTGAAGCTTTCTTT; cdr3_aa: CASSVTRMDTEAFF
j_call: TRBJ1-6; d_call: TRBD1; v_call: TRBV6-5; clone_size: -; cdr3_nt: TGTGCCAGCAGTTACTCGGGACAGCGGCATTCACCCCTCCACTTT; cdr3_aa: CASSYSGQRHSPLHF
j_call: TRBJ2-1; d_call: -; v_call: TRBV6-6; clone_size: once; cdr3_nt: TGTGCCAGCAGTTTCCTCCGGGACAATGAGCAGTTCTTC; cdr3_aa: CASSFLRDNEQFF
j_call: TRBJ1-1; d_call: -; v_call: TRBV5-1; clone_size: few; cdr3_nt: TGCGCCAGCAGCTTGAGGTCAGGGGTCAACACTGAAGCTTTCTTT; cdr3_aa: CASSLRSGVNTEAFF
j_call: TRBJ2-5; d_call: TRBD2; v_call: TRBV5-1; clone_size: -; cdr3_nt: TGCGCCAGCAGCTTGTCGGGGACTAGCGGGGTCGAGACCCAGTACTTC; cdr3_aa: CASSLSGTSGVETQYF
j_call: TRBJ2-3; d_call: -; v_call: TRBV9; clone_size: -; cdr3_nt: TGTGCCAGCAGCGTCCTAGGCACAGATACGCAGTATTTT; cdr3_aa: CASSVLGTDTQYF
j_call: TRBJ1-3; d_call: -; v_call: TRBV19; clone_size: -; cdr3_nt: TGTGCCAGTAAGGACCCCTCTTTGGGGCACACCATATATTTT; cdr3_aa: CASKDPSLGHTIYF
j_call: TRBJ1-1; d_call: -; v_call: TRBV4-3; clone_size: -; cdr3_nt: TGCGCCAGCAGCCAAGTCCAGGGTAACACTGAAGCTTTCTTT; cdr3_aa: CASSQVQGNTEAFF
j_call: TRBJ2-5; d_call: TRBD1; v_call: TRBV5-1; clone_size: once; cdr3_nt: TGCGCCAGCAGCATTCAGACAGGGGGCGCGGAGACCCAGTACTTC; cdr3_aa: CASSIQTGGAETQYF
j_call: TRBJ1-2; d_call: -; v_call: TRBV19; clone_size: -; cdr3_nt: TGTGCCAGTAGTTCCTACCCCAGGGGAAGCGGCTACACCTTC; cdr3_aa: CASSSYPRGSGYTF
j_call: TRBJ1-2; d_call: TRBD1; v_call: TRBV7-2; clone_size: -; cdr3_nt: TGTGCCAGCAGCCCCGGACAGGGGGGGCACTATGGCTACACCTTC; cdr3_aa: CASSPGQGGHYGYTF
j_call: TRBJ2-7; d_call: TRBD1; v_call: TRBV10-3; clone_size: once; cdr3_nt: TGTGCCATCAGTGTTGGGACAGGGGCAGCCTACGAGCAGTACTTC; cdr3_aa: CAISVGTGAAYEQYF
j_call: TRBJ2-1; d_call: -; v_call: TRBV2; clone_size: -; cdr3_nt: TGTGCCAGCAGTGATTACAGCCGGGAGCAGTTCTTC; cdr3_aa: CASSDYSREQFF
j_call: TRBJ1-1; d_call: TRBD1; v_call: TRBV10-3; clone_size: -; cdr3_nt: TGTGCCATCAGTGAGTCCGGGCCGGGACAGCTATACACTGAAGCTTTCTTT; cdr3_aa: CAISESGPGQLYTEAFF
j_call: TRBJ2-3; d_call: -; v_call: TRBV11-2; clone_size: -; cdr3_nt: TGTGCCAGCAGCTTAGATCGAGGGTCAGATACGCAGTATTTT; cdr3_aa: CASSLDRGSDTQYF
j_call: TRBJ1-2; d_call: -; v_call: TRBV18; clone_size: -; cdr3_nt: TGTGCCAGCTCACCGGACACTAACTATGGCTACACCTTC; cdr3_aa: CASSPDTNYGYTF
j_call: TRBJ2-7; d_call: -; v_call: TRBV18; clone_size: -; cdr3_nt: TGTGCCAGCTCACCCCAGGGCCCGCGAGAGGAGCAGTACTTC; cdr3_aa: CASSPQGPREEQYF
j_call: TRBJ1-2; d_call: -; v_call: TRBV6-1; clone_size: -; cdr3_nt: TGTGCCAGCAGTGAATTGGAGGGGATGGGCTATGGCTACACCTTC; cdr3_aa: CASSELEGMGYGYTF
j_call: TRBJ2-7; d_call: TRBD2; v_call: TRBV29-1; clone_size: -; cdr3_nt: TGCAGCGTTGAAGAGCCAGGGACTAGCGGGTCCCTAAGCTCCTACGAGCAGTACTTC; cdr3_aa: CSVEEPGTSGSLSSYEQYF
j_call: TRBJ1-4; d_call: TRBD1; v_call: TRBV4-1; clone_size: -; cdr3_nt: TGCGCCAGCAGCACCCAGACAGGGGGCAGGGAAAAACTGTTTTTT; cdr3_aa: CASSTQTGGREKLFF
j_call: TRBJ1-2; d_call: TRBD1; v_call: TRBV14; clone_size: few; cdr3_nt: TGTGCCAGCAGCCAAGACCTATTGGGACAGACGGGTAACTATGGCTACACCTTC; cdr3_aa: CASSQDLLGQTGNYGYTF
j_call: TRBJ1-2; d_call: TRBD1; v_call: TRBV28; clone_size: -; cdr3_nt: TGTGCCAGCAGTTCAACAGGGGCCGACTATGGCTACACCTTC; cdr3_aa: CASSSTGADYGYTF
j_call: TRBJ2-7; d_call: -; v_call: TRBV28; clone_size: -; cdr3_nt: TGTGCCAGCAGCCGCTACTACGAGCAGTACTTC; cdr3_aa: CASSRYYEQYF
j_call: TRBJ1-4; d_call: TRBD1; v_call: TRBV3-1/TRBV3-2; clone_size: -; cdr3_nt: TGTGCCAGCAGCCGCAGACAGGGGGCTAATGAAAAACTGTTTTTT; cdr3_aa: CASSRRQGANEKLFF
j_call: TRBJ2-1; d_call: TRBD2; v_call: TRBV9; clone_size: -; cdr3_nt: TGTGCCAGCAGCCCAACTAGCGGGAACAATGAGCAGTTCTTC; cdr3_aa: CASSPTSGNNEQFF
j_call: TRBJ2-2; d_call: -; v_call: TRBV2; clone_size: few; cdr3_nt: TGTGCCAGCAACCAACAGAAAACGAACACCGGGGAGCTGTTTTTT; cdr3_aa: CASNQQKTNTGELFF
j_call: TRBJ2-2; d_call: -; v_call: TRBV30; clone_size: -; cdr3_nt: TGTGCCTGGAGTGTGGGGAGCGGGACCGGGGAGCTGTTTTTT; cdr3_aa: CAWSVGSGTGELFF
j_call: TRBJ2-2; d_call: -; v_call: TRBV5-6; clone_size: few; cdr3_nt: TGTGCCAGCAGCTTGGGGACAGATCTCACCGGGGAGCTGTTTTTT; cdr3_aa: CASSLGTDLTGELFF
j_call: TRBJ2-1; d_call: TRBD2; v_call: TRBV7-3; clone_size: -; cdr3_nt: TGTGCCAGCAGCTTAAGTGTAGCGGGGGGGTGGAATGAGCAGTTCTTC; cdr3_aa: CASSLSVAGGWNEQFF
j_call: TRBJ1-2; d_call: -; v_call: TRBV2; clone_size: -; cdr3_nt: TGTGCCAGCAGAACCCAAGGGGTCTATGGCTACACCTTC; cdr3_aa: CASRTQGVYGYTF
j_call: TRBJ1-2; d_call: -; v_call: TRBV5-4; clone_size: -; cdr3_nt: TGTGCCAGCAGCTACACAGGGCGCTCTCTACAAAACTATGGCTACACCTTC; cdr3_aa: CASSYTGRSLQNYGYTF
j_call: TRBJ1-6; d_call: TRBD1; v_call: TRBV7-2; clone_size: -; cdr3_nt: TGTGCCAGCAGCTTAGAACAGGGGTACGTACTCCACTTT; cdr3_aa: CASSLEQGYVLHF
j_call: TRBJ2-3; d_call: TRBD2; v_call: TRBV5-1; clone_size: -; cdr3_nt: TGCGCCAGCAACCCCGGGGTTAGCGGGGGGGTGACAGATACGCAGTATTTT; cdr3_aa: CASNPGVSGGVTDTQYF
j_call: TRBJ1-6; d_call: -; v_call: TRBV4-3; clone_size: -; cdr3_nt: TGCGCCAGCAGCCAAGATCGTCTAGCTGGTTCACCCCTCCACTTT; cdr3_aa: CASSQDRLAGSPLHF
j_call: TRBJ2-3; d_call: TRBD2; v_call: TRBV2; clone_size: -; cdr3_nt: TGTGCCAGCAGCCTGCAGCGGGGGGGCACAGATACGCAGTATTTT; cdr3_aa: CASSLQRGGTDTQYF
j_call: TRBJ2-2; d_call: -; v_call: TRBV5-1; clone_size: -; cdr3_nt: TGCGCCAGCAGCCCCGGGGGAACCGGGGAGCTGTTTTTT; cdr3_aa: CASSPGGTGELFF
j_call: TRBJ1-5; d_call: -; v_call: TRBV6-5; clone_size: -; cdr3_nt: TGTGCCAGCAGCCCCGGGACATCGTTAGCGACCCAGCATTTT; cdr3_aa: CASSPGTSLATQHF
j_call: TRBJ1-2; d_call: -; v_call: TRBV18; clone_size: -; cdr3_nt: TGTGCCAGCTCGACCGACGCGGGGGCGGCTAACTATGGCTACACCTTC; cdr3_aa: CASSTDAGAANYGYTF
j_call: TRBJ2-7; d_call: TRBD1; v_call: TRBV19; clone_size: -; cdr3_nt: TGTGCCAGTAGTCCCCGACAGGGAACGGGAGAGCAGTACTTC; cdr3_aa: CASSPRQGTGEQYF
j_call: TRBJ2-5; d_call: TRBD1; v_call: TRBV29-1; clone_size: -; cdr3_nt: TGCAGCGTTGAATTCGGACAGGGTCGGGAGACCCAGTACTTC; cdr3_aa: CSVEFGQGRETQYF
j_call: TRBJ2-1; d_call: TRBD2; v_call: TRBV6-5; clone_size: -; cdr3_nt: TGTGCCAGCAGTTACGGGGGACTAGGAATTGATGAGCAGTTCTTC; cdr3_aa: CASSYGGLGIDEQFF
j_call: TRBJ1-2; d_call: -; v_call: TRBV6-5; clone_size: once; cdr3_nt: TGTGCCAGCAGTTACCTCCCCAGGGCAAACTATGGCTACACCTTC; cdr3_aa: CASSYLPRANYGYTF
j_call: TRBJ2-7; d_call: -; v_call: TRBV4-2; clone_size: -; cdr3_nt: TGTGCCAGCAGCCACCCGCGTGCAGGTAGCTCCTACGAGCAGTACTTC; cdr3_aa: CASSHPRAGSSYEQYF
j_call: TRBJ1-6; d_call: -; v_call: TRBV30; clone_size: -; cdr3_nt: TGTGCCTGGAGTGTACTGACTTTAGATTCACCCCTCCACTTT; cdr3_aa: CAWSVLTLDSPLHF
j_call: TRBJ2-7; d_call: TRBD2; v_call: TRBV27; clone_size: once; cdr3_nt: TGTGCCAGCAGTGACGGACTAGCGGGGATGTACGAGCAGTACTTC; cdr3_aa: CASSDGLAGMYEQYF
j_call: TRBJ1-5; d_call: -; v_call: TRBV28; clone_size: -; cdr3_nt: TGTGCCAGCAGTTACAGGGAGCCCCAGCATTTT; cdr3_aa: CASSYREPQHF
j_call: TRBJ2-7; d_call: TRBD1; v_call: TRBV7-2; clone_size: -; cdr3_nt: TGTGCCAGCAGCCCGTGGGACAGGGAATACGAGCAGTACTTC; cdr3_aa: CASSPWDREYEQYF
j_call: TRBJ2-3; d_call: -; v_call: TRBV7-9; clone_size: -; cdr3_nt: TGTGCCAGCAGCTTAAGTCGGGGGATCCCAGATACGCAGTATTTT; cdr3_aa: CASSLSRGIPDTQYF
j_call: TRBJ2-6; d_call: -; v_call: TRBV2; clone_size: -; cdr3_nt: TGTGCCAGCAGTCGCGGGCAGGGGTCTGGGGCCAACGTCCTGACTTTC; cdr3_aa: CASSRGQGSGANVLTF
j_call: TRBJ1-2; d_call: -; v_call: TRBV7-8; clone_size: -; cdr3_nt: TGTGCCAGCAGCCCCCGTCCCTATGGCTACACCTTC; cdr3_aa: CASSPRPYGYTF